The 22 T cell receptor beta chains below come from one sample, sequenced in a study of shared clonotypes between healthy human individuals. Produced via immunoSEQ multiplex PCR; TCRdb's table is partial and in-frame only. The data contain about 820,000 clones, roughly 92% of them seen just once; the ten biggest clones take up 20% to 30%. CD45RO-negative, CCR7-selected cells formed the naive CD8 fraction, which excluded terminally differentiated effector memory CD45RA+ cells. The specimen was naive CD8+ T cells sorted from blood. The receptor source for this set is a man aged 25 to 40 in good health.

The chain recombines TRBV10-3 with TRBJ2-3, with 9 bases lining up with TRBD1. The length of the CDR3 is 14 residues. After removal of 6 bases from V and 2 bases from J, the junction contained 3 bases not matched to a gene. The germline V gene has CDR1 ENHRY and CDR2 SYGVKD. The CDR3 region has the DNA TGTGCCATCAGACAGGGGGCCCACACAGATACGCAGTATTTT. Its translation is CAIRQGAHTDTQYF.

V gene TRBV27 combines with J gene TRBJ2-7; no clear D gene. The V end was cut by 2 bases, the J end by 3 bases, with 8 bases between. Germline CDR1 reads MNHEY; CDR2 reads SMNVEV (reference sequence). This CDR3 region has 13 residues. The CDR3 is CASSLNSFYEQYF. The CDR3 nucleotides are TGTGCCAGCAGTTTAAATAGTTTCTACGAGCAGTACTTC.

This rearrangement joins TRBV30 to TRBJ2-3; 13 bases are a match to TRBD2. V shed 3 bases and J 5 bases; nucleotides not matched to a gene: 8. Germline V CDR1 and CDR2: GTSNPN, SVGIG (reference sequence). The CDR3 is 16 amino acids. CDR3 residues: CAWSPSLAGGVDTQYF. DNA for the CDR3: TGTGCCTGGAGCCCCTCACTAGCGGGAGGGGTAGATACGCAGTATTTT.

This clone was detected many times. The identical CDR3 is also encoded by other nucleotide sequences in the sample. This chain connects TRBV28 to TRBJ1-2, with unresolved D. This CDR3 has 11 amino acids. Trimming took 4 bases from V and 0 from J, leaving 0 bases between them. The germline V gene encodes CDR1 MDHEN and CDR2 SYDVKM. CDR3 residues: CASSSNYGYTF. The DNA for the CDR3 is TGTGCCAGCAGTTCTAACTATGGCTACACCTTC.

CDR3 loop: CASRQRNTEAFF. The CDR3 nucleotides are TGTGCCAGCAGGCAACGGAACACTGAAGCTTTCTTT. The rearrangement links TRBV7-9 to TRBJ1-1, with no clear D. Trimming stripped 6 bases from V and 1 base from J, with 6 bases between. This CDR3 comprises 12 residues. The germline CDR1 and CDR2 sequences are SEHNR and FQNEAQ (reference sequence).

This chain joins TRBV7-9 and TRBJ2-1; 9 bases line up with TRBD1. Germline V lookup: CDR1 SEHNR, CDR2 FQNEAQ (reference sequence). This CDR3 contains 12 residues. The V and J ends lost 6 bases and 6 bases, in that order; junction bases with no gene match: 0. CDR3 sequence reads: CASRDRGNEQFF. CDR3 in DNA: TGTGCCAGCAGGGACAGGGGCAATGAGCAGTTCTTC. The full variable domain, completed using reference TRBV7-9 and TRBJ2-1, is DTGVSQNPRHKITKRGQNVTFRCDPISEHNRLYWYRQTLGQGPEFLTYFQNEAQLEKSRLLSDRFSAERPKGSFSTLEIQRTEQGDSAMYLCASRDRGNEQFFGPGTRLTVL.

The CDR3 nucleotides are TGCAGCGTCGCGGACGGGATCTCCAATCAGCCCCAGCATTTT. As protein: CSVADGISNQPQHF. V usage is TRBV29-1 and J usage is TRBJ1-5; D ambiguous. Germline V lookup: CDR1 SQVTM, CDR2 ANQGSEA. The CDR3 length is 14 residues. Trimming stripped 6 bases from V and 3 bases from J, with 15 bases between.

The chain uses TRBV7-2 and TRBJ2-5; 9 nucleotides agree with TRBD1. CDR1 is SGHTA and CDR2 is FQGNSA in the germline V gene. This CDR3 region has 15 residues. V shed 4 bases and J 5 bases; nucleotides not matched to a gene: 8. CDR3 in amino acids: CASSSWDRARETQYF. The DNA of the CDR3 is TGTGCCAGCAGCTCGTGGGACAGGGCCCGGGAGACCCAGTACTTC.

The chain employs TRBV5-1 and TRBJ2-1; a weak D match, TRBD1 (5 bases). CDR3 size: 15 residues. Trimming shortened V by 1 base and J by 2 bases, and 10 bases separated the two germline ends. The germline V gene has CDR1 SGHRS and CDR2 YFSETQ. The chain's CDR3 is CASSLYVGAYNEQFF. For the CDR3, the DNA is TGCGCCAGCAGCTTGTATGTAGGGGCCTACAATGAGCAGTTCTTC. The full variable domain, with the rest looked up from reference TRBV5-1 and TRBJ2-1, is KAGVTQTPRYLIKTRGQQVTLSCSPISGHRSVSWYQQTPGQGLQFLFEYFSETQRNKGNFPGRFSGRQFSNSRSEMNVSTLELGDSALYLCASSLYVGAYNEQFFGPGTRLTVL.

CDR3 in DNA: TGCGCCAGCAGTGACAGAGAAGATTACAATGAGCAGTTCTTC. It specifies CASSDREDYNEQFF. The chain joins TRBV10-1 to TRBJ2-1, with D unresolved. Looked up from germline, CDR1 is WNHNN and CDR2 is SYGVQD (reference sequence). Trimming left V 3 bases short and J 4 bases short, with 10 bases between. This CDR3 spans 14 amino acids.

This chain connects TRBV7-2 to TRBJ2-1; 7 bases agree with TRBD2. The V gene end was trimmed by 7 bases and the J gene end by 5 bases; junction bases not matched to a gene: 8. The CDR3 loop spans 14 amino acids. Germline assignment: CDR1 SGHTA and CDR2 FQGNSA. The CDR3 spells CASTYGRTNNEQFF. The CDR3 DNA sequence: TGTGCCAGCACCTACGGGAGGACAAACAATGAGCAGTTCTTC.

This clone showed up just a few times. One end of the junction does not line up with germline, which may come from a read error. V and J are TRBV28 and TRBJ2-7; TRBD1 might be the D (6 bases). Germline CDR1 MDHEN, CDR2 SYDVKM. The CDR3 spans 13 residues. This CDR3 reads CASTLLWGREQYF. CDR3 coding DNA: TGTGCCAGCACTTTACTCTGGGGGCGCGAGCAGTACTTC. The full variable domain, rest sourced from reference TRBV28 and TRBJ2-7, is DVKVTQSSRYLVKRTGEKVFLECVQDMDHENMFWYRQDPGLGLRLIYFSYDVKMKEKGDIPEGYSVSREKKERFSLILESASTNQTSMYLCASTLLWGREQYFGPGTRLTVT.

This clone has just a few counts. The chain couples TRBV6-5 to TRBJ2-3; D may correspond to TRBD1 or TRBD2 (5 bases each). This CDR3 comprises 15 residues. Trimming pared 5 bases from V and 1 base from J, leaving 13 bases between. Germline V gene sequence: CDR1 MNHEY, CDR2 SVGAGI. The CDR3 spells CASSPKWDRTDTQYF. CDR3 coding DNA: TGTGCCAGCAGTCCTAAATGGGACCGCACAGATACGCAGTATTTT.

CDR3 in amino acids: CASSLGVDQPQHF. CDR3 DNA: TGTGCCAGCAGCTTAGGGGTGGATCAGCCCCAGCATTTT. The V and J genes are TRBV11-2 and TRBJ1-5; the D is unclear. The CDR3 extends over 13 amino acids. Germline V gene sequence: CDR1 SGHAT, CDR2 FQNNGV. Trimming shortened V by 1 base and J by 5 bases, and 6 bases separated the two germline ends. Looking up the rest from reference TRBV11-2 and TRBJ1-5 gives the full variable domain: EAGVAQSPRYKIIEKRQSVAFWCNPISGHATLYWYQQILGQGPKLLIQFQNNGVVDDSQLPKDRFSAERLKGVDSTLKIQPAKLEDSAVYLCASSLGVDQPQHFGDGTRLSIL.

V and J are TRBV4-3 and TRBJ2-3, with 9 bases matching TRBD1. CDR3 length: 16 residues. V was clipped by 1 base and J by 0 bases; unmatched bases: 2. Germline CDR1 reads LGHNA; CDR2 reads YSLEER. The CDR3 nucleotides read TGCGCCAGCAGCCAAGGGACAGGGGATAGCACAGATACGCAGTATTTT. Amino acids: CASSQGTGDSTDTQYF.

About this clone itself: Additional DNA sequences in this sample encode the identical CDR3. The genes are TRBV27 and TRBJ2-1; unclear D gene. The CDR3 is 13 amino acids. Trimming took 3 bases from V and 4 from J, leaving 7 bases between them. The germline gives CDR1 MNHEY, CDR2 SMNVEV (reference sequence). CDR3 DNA sequence: TGTGCCAGCAGTTTTCTCGGGTACAATGAGCAGTTCTTC. As protein: CASSFLGYNEQFF.

The chain links TRBV30 to TRBJ2-3, with 7 bases aligning to TRBD2. The V gene's germline CDR1 is GTSNPN and CDR2 SVGIG (reference sequence). The CDR3 spans 16 residues. J gave up 1 base and V 0 bases, and 7 bases lay outside the gene matches. CDR3 DNA sequence: TGTGCCTGGAGTGTATTATGGGACTATCGCACAGATACGCAGTATTTT. It codes for CAWSVLWDYRTDTQYF.

Here the CDR3 reads CASSLSAATGELFF. The CDR3 DNA follows: TGTGCCAGCAGTTTATCAGCGGCTACCGGGGAGCTGTTTTTT. The chain uses TRBV27 and TRBJ2-2; TRBD2 might be the D (5 bases). Germline V CDR1 and CDR2: MNHEY, SMNVEV (reference sequence). V was shortened by 0 bases and J by 5 bases, with 7 bases between the two germline ends. The CDR3 runs 14 residues.

The rearrangement uses TRBV11-3 and TRBJ2-1; D not certain. Between the trimmed V and J ends, which lost 3 bases and 0 bases, there was a span of 9 bases. Germline values: CDR1 SGHNT, CDR2 YENEEA. The CDR3 extends over 15 amino acids. The CDR3 spells CASSFLGSSYNEQFF. CDR3 in DNA: TGTGCCAGCAGCTTCCTAGGAAGCTCCTACAATGAGCAGTTCTTC. The full variable domain, in which reference TRBV11-3 and TRBJ2-1 provide the parts outside the CDR3, is EAGVVQSPRYKIIEKKQPVAFWCNPISGHNTLYWYLQNLGQGPELLIRYENEEAVDDSQLPKDRFSAERLKGVDSTLKIQPAELGDSAVYLCASSFLGSSYNEQFFGPGTRLTVL.

Note on this clone: At one end, the junction sequence differs from germline, possibly due to a read error. The chain joins TRBV7-7 to TRBJ2-1; 8 positions agree with TRBD1. Germline V gene data show CDR1 as SSHAT and CDR2 as FNYEAQ (reference sequence). The CDR3 consists of 15 residues. The CDR3 sequence is CASSFVRQGYNEQFF. The CDR3 DNA reads TGTGCTAGCAGCTTCGTCAGACAGGGGTACAATGAGCAGTTCTTC. The full variable domain, rest sourced from reference TRBV7-7 and TRBJ2-1, is GAGVSQSPRYKVTKRGQDVTLRCDPISSHATLYWYQQALGQGPEFLTYFNYEAQPDKSGLPSDRFSAERPEGSISTLTIQRTEQRDSAMYRCASSFVRQGYNEQFFGPGTRLTVL.

The CDR3 region has the DNA TGTGCCAGCAGCCCACCAGGGCAGGGCTACACCTTC. Amino acids: CASSPPGQGYTF. V usage is TRBV11-2 and J usage is TRBJ1-2; D possibly corresponds to TRBD1 (5 bases). CDR1 is SGHAT, CDR2 FQNNGV, per germline. The V and J ends lost 5 bases and 8 bases respectively, with 12 bases between them. The CDR3 loop spans 12 amino acids.

This chain joins TRBV11-2 and TRBJ2-1; 10 bases match TRBD1. CDR3 length equals 14 residues. V lost 5 bases to trimming and J lost 7 bases; unmatched junction nucleotides: 5. Germline CDR1 is SGHAT and CDR2 is FQNNGV. The CDR3 DNA follows: TGTGCCAGCAGCCCCGGGACAGGGGAGAATGAGCAGTTCTTC. Its protein is CASSPGTGENEQFF.